A selection of T cell receptor beta chains follows, all from one sample in a study of control samples from healthy donors and cancer patients. This table comes from immunoSEQ multiplex PCR, and its TCRdb copy is limited to in-frame clones, with some not included. The profile covers under 150,000 clones, with approximately 91% appearing a single time and around 4.6% taken by the ten largest. The sample was blood. These receptors originate from a man younger than 45 in good health. CDR3s leave out the opening cysteine and the closing phenylalanine or tryptophan. Each record gives: J gene, V gene, CDR3 protein.

TRBJ2-5,TRBV12-1,ASSGPRDRGQETQY
TRBJ2-5,TRBV5-1,ASSLDGVGTQY
TRBJ2-1,TRBV9,ASSVEGLSYNEQF
TRBJ2-3,TRBV10-1,ASRPGLAGATSTDTQY
TRBJ2-7,TRBV3-1/TRBV3-2,ASSHGQHYEQY
TRBJ2-3,TRBV5-1,ASSGGQGISDTQY
TRBJ2-3,TRBV5-6,ASSLVGATDTQY
TRBJ2-7,TRBV15,ATSREGGTSGNPEDEQY
TRBJ2-1,TRBV19,ASSRKYSSYNEQF
TRBJ2-7,TRBV27,ASSEPRNRGYEQY
TRBJ2-2,TRBV27,ASSPLGAAGELF
TRBJ1-3,TRBV19,ASILGSSGNTIY
TRBJ1-6,TRBV9,ASSGKGGSYNSPLH
TRBJ2-7,TRBV15,ATSRDPGATYEQY
TRBJ2-3,TRBV12-3/TRBV12-4,ASSSDGDTQY
TRBJ1-2,TRBV5-1,ASSLVVGGDGYT
TRBJ1-4,TRBV18,ASSLGPAPATNEKLF
TRBJ2-7,TRBV21-1,ASSKGRYEQY
TRBJ1-1,TRBV7-2,ASSFRQATEAF
TRBJ1-1,TRBV9,ASSSRGGTEAF
TRBJ2-7,TRBV6-2/TRBV6-3,ASGPGTVISYEQY
TRBJ1-4,TRBV7-8,ASSSQLGFGEKLF
TRBJ2-7,TRBV10-3,AIRTGLAVSYEQY
TRBJ2-7,TRBV29-1,SVRYRGSYEQY
TRBJ1-1,TRBV11-3,ASSVRSGTEAF
TRBJ1-6,TRBV9,ASSVSGASSYNSPLH
TRBJ2-3,TRBV7-2,ASSSGTSRGDTQY
TRBJ2-2,TRBV13,ASSFRRVAGELF
TRBJ2-2,TRBV5-1,ASSLVGVRTGELF
TRBJ1-2,TRBV27,ASSGRTGGPLVLYGYT
TRBJ1-2,TRBV12-3/TRBV12-4,ASSSGGGGGYT
TRBJ2-2,TRBV7-3,ASSRDRETGELF
TRBJ2-2,TRBV27,ASSWGGTGELF
TRBJ1-2,TRBV5-1,ASSEQGGSYGYT
TRBJ2-1,TRBV24-1,ATSEPGQPKNEQF
TRBJ2-2,TRBV29-1,SVEGTGNAGELF
TRBJ2-1,TRBV24-1,ATSAENNEQF
TRBJ2-7,TRBV5-6,ASSRLAVYEQY
TRBJ1-1,TRBV7-9,ASSLRTGGNTEAF
TRBJ2-2,TRBV7-9,ASSPRTGANTGELF
TRBJ1-2,TRBV6-2/TRBV6-3,ASSSIPGGYT
TRBJ2-7,TRBV27,ASSLSGYSYEQY
TRBJ1-2,TRBV14,ASSQDRGTIYGYT
TRBJ1-5,TRBV4-1,ASSQVTSGGDQPQH
TRBJ2-7,TRBV7-3,ASSLTGPGDYEQY
TRBJ2-1,TRBV15,ATSRERLEQF
TRBJ1-5,TRBV5-8,ASSLLRVAGPQH
TRBJ1-2,TRBV4-3,ASSQEVSARYGYT
TRBJ2-7,TRBV5-8,ASSLGVSEQY
TRBJ1-1,TRBV12-3/TRBV12-4,ASRWGRNTEAF
TRBJ1-2,TRBV20-1,SAKAREAYT
TRBJ2-1,TRBV11-3,ASSSRSQEEQF
TRBJ2-1,TRBV4-2,ASSQEGRDRVRNEQF
TRBJ2-1,TRBV19,ASSFGGGPGYNEQF
TRBJ1-5,TRBV28,ASSSDGAQH
TRBJ1-5,TRBV2,ASSERGRVGQPQH
TRBJ2-4,TRBV18,ASSPPGQGGKTKNIQY